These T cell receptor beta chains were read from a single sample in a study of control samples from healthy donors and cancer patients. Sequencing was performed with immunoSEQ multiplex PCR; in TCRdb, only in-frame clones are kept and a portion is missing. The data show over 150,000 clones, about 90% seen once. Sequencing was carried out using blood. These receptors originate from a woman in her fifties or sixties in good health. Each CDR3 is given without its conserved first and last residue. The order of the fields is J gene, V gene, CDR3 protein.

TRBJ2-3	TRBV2	ASSQGGLSTDTQY
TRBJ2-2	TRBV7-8	ASSFQGGGSAGELF
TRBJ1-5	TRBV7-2	ASSLGGTGMAQPQH
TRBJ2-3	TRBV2	ASTRREAYTDTQY
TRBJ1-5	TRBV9	ASSAGDRYQPQH
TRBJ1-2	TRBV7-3	ASSSHSGLLGGYT
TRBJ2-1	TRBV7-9	ASSSFPYGGDEQF
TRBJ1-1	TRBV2	ASRTGLNTEAF
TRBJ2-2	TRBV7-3	ASSSGTSGTGELF
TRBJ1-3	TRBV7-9	ASSPTQGTVGNTIY
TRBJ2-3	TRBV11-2	ASSPPGGGLQGDTQY
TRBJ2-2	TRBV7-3	ASSPRLAVNTGELF
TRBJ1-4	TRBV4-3	ASSQDGGATNEKLF
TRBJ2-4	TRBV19	ASSDVAGARNIQY
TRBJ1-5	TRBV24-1	ATSDLESQPQH
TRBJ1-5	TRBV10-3	AISGTGYNQPQH